This T cell receptor (beta chain) was sequenced in a study of control samples from healthy donors and cancer patients. Assay: immunoSEQ multiplex PCR; the TCRdb copy retains only in-frame clones and omits some. The sample holds over 80,000 clones; approximately 78% are singletons and the top ten take 2%. Sequencing input: blood. This clonotype was obtained from a man in his sixties in good health.

The CDR3 DNA sequence: TGTGCCAGTAGCCGCAATGACAGGAGGAACACTGAAGCTTTCTTT. It codes for CASSRNDRRNTEAFF. V and J are TRBV19 and TRBJ1-1; weak D call: TRBD1 (6 bases). V lost 6 bases and J 1 base, leaving 15 bases between the germline ends. CDR1 is LNHDA, CDR2 SQIVND, per germline (reference sequence). The CDR3 has 15 residues.